This TCR beta chain was retrieved from a study of T cell changes during pregnancy in multiple sclerosis. Libraries were prepared by immunoSEQ multiplex PCR; TCRdb keeps only in-frame clonotypes and omits some of them. The sample carries 34,000 or so clones, about nine tenths recorded once. The germline V gene encodes CDR1 SGHKS and CDR2 YYEKEE (reference sequence). V shed 4 bases and J 7 bases; nucleotides not matched to a gene: 9. This CDR3 is 15 amino acids long. The chain has TRBV5-5 and TRBJ2-2; 8 bases fit TRBD1. The sample in question was peripheral blood, obtained in the second trimester of pregnancy. This receptor was obtained from a female donor in good health, enrolled as a control in a pregnancy study. This chain's CDR3 is CASSQQGAWIGELFF. CDR3 nucleotides: TGTGCCAGCAGCCAGCAGGGGGCTTGGATCGGGGAGCTGTTTTTT.